A single TCR beta chain is shown here with its context. Its target antigen remains unknown. Base qualities were left out, and no much larger clone turns up one base away. The data originate from a study of cytomegalovirus exposure and HLA in healthy donors (TCRdb year 2017). Notes on the research overall: An earlier analysis of 587 of the donors reported about 260 Gb of sequence data and 95 million to 130 million unique TCR beta sequences obtained from around 170 million T cells. Approximately 310 gigabases of sequencing data and 70 million to 85 million unique TCR sequences were included in an early release covering 550 to 650 HLA-typed donors. Of the approximately 400 genotyped donors, over 65% fell in the genetic ancestry cluster associated with self-reported Caucasian donors. The study aimed to test whether signatures of past pathogen exposure could be identified by cataloging public T cell receptors. The study used immunosequencing to profile the T cell repertoires of hundreds of subjects and linked those repertoires to cytomegalovirus serostatus. In addition to the first cohort of approximately 670 subjects, a separate validation cohort of 120 different subjects was used. To predict cytomegalovirus infection status, the study brought together high-throughput TCR immunosequencing, statistical association of individual TCRs with disease status, and machine learning. To study patterns of TCR occurrence, a later analysis re-analyzed previously published TCR beta repertoires from hundreds of donors and added high-resolution HLA genotyping. Rather than using new phenotypic data, the later analysis identified candidate immune exposures from TCR beta sequences and from how often those sequences occurred across donors. To decide whether each TCR beta V gene segment behaved as functional or pseudogenic, an earlier analysis of approximately 620 of the donors relied on high-throughput TCR beta sequencing. Alongside the repertoire data, information on donor age, sex, ethnicity and CMV serostatus was compiled. A later genetic analysis used genome-wide SNP genotypes for about three fifths of the 666 donors, treating that subset as a discovery cohort. All discovery cohort repertoires had been generated on a single sequencing platform. Class I and class II HLA loci were covered by the typing at four-digit resolution. The number of typed donors differed by locus: roughly 629-640 for A, B, C, DRB1 and DQB1; approximately 540 for DQA1; some 610 for DPA1; and around 490 for DPB1. Several DR-DQ haplotypes were handled as single units for association and clustering because linkage in the cohort was strong. Among roughly 400 genotyped donors of the cohort, an average of about 240,000 unique TCR beta nucleotide sequences were sequenced per donor, around a sixth of them non-productive.

The cohort was made up of 666 healthy bone marrow donors. At the time of sampling, all cohort members were nominally healthy, though unrecorded immune exposures were likely present. The donor tested CMV seronegative and was one of the 352 seronegative cohort members. Every donor gave a peripheral blood sample, and the peripheral blood mononuclear cells from that sample were used for TCR beta sequencing. The Qiagen DNeasy Blood Extraction Kit was used to extract genomic DNA from the blood cell samples. Library prep was done by the immunoSEQ multiplex PCR assay. A mixture of 60 forward primers for TCR Vbeta segments and 13 reverse primers for TCR Jbeta segments was used in the multiplex PCR. Amplification of the CDR3 region of rearranged TCR beta genes was performed with a multiplex PCR assay on genomic DNA. On the Illumina HiSeq System, the amplified TCR beta libraries were sequenced as 87-base-pair reads. The authors' pipeline ran thus. A later analysis tallied 75 million to 85 million unique TCR beta chains across the 550 to 850 repertoires, and some 10 million of those chains were shared by two or more donors. Raw reads were error-corrected and collapsed into unique sequences by a nearest-neighbor algorithm in which closely related sequences were merged to remove PCR and sequencing errors. CDR3 sequences were aligned to IMGT reference sequences to assign V, D and J gene segments. For a sequence to be retained, a match of at least six nucleotides to both a V gene segment and a J gene segment was required. Rearrangements were classified as productive when the CDR3 lacked stop codons and remained in frame with V and J, and all other rearrangements were classified as non-productive. CDR3 was defined by IMGT convention, running from the second conserved V-encoded cysteine to the conserved J-encoded phenylalanine. Sequences without an unambiguous match to a single V gene segment were excluded from the earlier analysis of several hundred of the donors. In an earlier analysis of approximately 590 of the donors, V segments were called functional above 56.7% productive rearrangements and were called segregating when the between-donor standard deviation exceeded 5%. A statistical classification framework was built to diagnose cytomegalovirus status from the catalog of TCR beta chain sequences. V and J gene assignment, in a later analysis, came from comparing TCR nucleotide sequences with IMGT/GENE-DB human TR gene sequences. In a later analysis, CDR3 sequences and most-parsimonious VDJ recombination scenarios were assigned using the TCRdist pipeline. In a later analysis, every TCR beta chain was defined by the combination of its CDR3 amino acid sequence and its V-gene family, and reads without a unique V-gene family were dropped. To address suspected cross-contamination and a sequencing artifact, a later analysis removed approximately 590 highly shared, low-generation-probability nucleotide sequences. In a later analysis, a clonal expansion index was calculated for each public chain from normalized within-repertoire ranks of inferred template counts. In a later analysis, generation probabilities were computed using a VDJ recombination model fitted to out-of-frame rearrangements, and the results were checked against IGoR. In a later analysis, hypergeometric tests were used to score TCR-TCR, TCR-HLA and TCR-CMV co-occurrence, with a repertoire-size bias correction applied to TCR pairs. A later analysis estimated false discovery rates by permuting HLA or CMV assignments 20 times. In a later analysis, co-occurring TCRs were grouped using DBSCAN, with TCRdist sequence similarity added in when clustering inside HLA-allele-positive subsets. Co-occurrence clustering excluded repertoires with fewer than 30,000 or more than 120,000 public chains, plus five with anomalous nucleotide sharing. Drawn from immuneACCESS, this table holds only the in-frame rearrangements with V and J called that TCRdb kept. Clones are partly lost; checked studies trace under half to an unresolved V gene and leave the rest unexplained. That table furnishes V, J and clone size, whereas the DNA furnished D and trimming. This sample holds around 180,000 clones; over 60% were observed only once. The ten most abundant clones make up about 1.6% of the sample.

Looking up the germline V gene (reference sequence) yields CDR1 MNHEY and CDR2 SMNVEV. Trimming removed 3 bases from V and 5 bases from J; the gene matches leave 4 bases unexplained. The CDR3 runs 14 residues from the cysteine to the phenylalanine. Kept here is only the CDR3 DNA, which spans 42 bases and is read in frame from base 1. Overall study outcomes, separate from this receptor: Some IMGT-functional V segments, including TRBV6-2 and TRBV6-3, could not be told apart with the 87-base-pair reads, so those segments were excluded. In a later analysis, the rate of TCR association differed among HLA loci, with DRB1 alleles having the most associated TCRs and HLA-C alleles having the fewest. The study listed 150 to 200 TCR beta chains as associated with cytomegalovirus. Because counts were too low, seventeen rarely observed V segments, including chromosome 9 orphons, were left out of the earlier analysis of 500 to 650 of the donors. In both the original and validation cohorts, the classifier was reported to diagnose cytomegalovirus status with high specificity and sensitivity. V-gene and J-gene trimming of TCR beta chains was associated with a missense DCLRE1C variant in a later genetic analysis, and the association was replicated in an independent cohort. Broadly in line with IMGT annotations, most TCR beta V segments showed up in productive rearrangements about 87% or about 30% of the time in an earlier analysis of several hundred of the donors. Correlated functional status among segregating V segments might reflect linkage disequilibrium, but an unknown experimental factor could not be ruled out. CMV serostatus was the only immune exposure information available for the cohort. HLA typing was unavailable for some donors at each locus, so association tests used only the typed subset. A later analysis found that most CMV-associated TCR beta chains appeared HLA-restricted, with HLA associations seemingly driven largely by CMV exposure. In this cohort, only TCR beta chains were sequenced, and detectable features were limited by the absence of alpha or paired-chain data. A later analysis found that HLA-associated TCR beta chains were more clonally expanded and had lower generation probabilities than equally common non-associated chains. In a later analysis, about 16,000 TCR beta sequences were associated with specific HLA alleles at a false discovery rate of 0.05. Across donors, most TCR sequences were observed very rarely, whereas some public TCRs were present in many individuals. The presence/absence analyses assumed that sequencing depth was roughly uniform across donors, and that assumption may not be true. A further reported finding was that TCR beta sequences accurately predicted the HLA-A and HLA-B alleles for most subjects in the first cohort. According to a later analysis, parvovirus B19, influenza, CMV and Epstein-Barr virus appeared linked to several top co-occurrence clusters. A cluster of highly shared sequence variants was judged likely to represent a technical artifact of the sequencing pipeline. Compared with the roughly 720-donor mean, donors in an Asian-associated ancestry cluster had fewer N-insertions in productive TCRs, according to a later genetic analysis. In vitro tests confirmed that a few of the cytomegalovirus-associated TCR beta chains recognize cytomegalovirus antigens. According to the authors, the approach could potentially be generalized to other disease states and immunological phenotypes. Assigning TCR associations to individual alleles was difficult when HLA alleles, especially DR and DQ, strongly co-occurred.

This TCR derives from a girl aged 10 to 17 in good health and CMV-seronegative. The sequenced material came from PBMCs. The V gene is TRBV27 and the J gene is TRBJ1-1, with 9 bases in between that match TRBD1. The DNA is as follows: TGTGCCAGCAGTTTTCTCGGACAGGGGACTGAAGCTTTCTTT. This sequence encodes CASSFLGQGTEAFF.